Included here is one T cell receptor (beta chain) sequence, with context. The antigen it binds to is not known. No much larger clonotype is one base removed from it; base qualities were not supplied. Sequencing of TCRB CDR3 was done on genomic DNA with the immunoSEQ assay. The paper's processing steps were these. When patient CD8+ clones exceeding 1% were checked against published virus-specific TCRB sequences, only a few matched. Analyses were restricted to productive TCRB rearrangements. Clonality was calculated as a Shannon entropy-based productive clonality index, and a clone was defined by a unique TCRB CDR3 sequence. The template counts of each clone relative to the total templates per sample were used to calculate repertoire overlap between two samples. Flow cytometry-measured V-gene usage correlated with V-gene usage from TCRB sequencing, with a Spearman r of approximately 0.66. This immuneACCESS table, as held by TCRdb, lists in-frame sequences with V and J called but not all clones. Of the missing ones, under half trace to an unresolved V gene in checked studies; the others have no known cause. V and J calls and clone size are copied from that table; D and trimming were computed from the DNA. The sample yields 2,500 to 3,000 clones; approximately 70% were counted once. 13% of the sample is taken by the ten largest.

CDR1 and CDR2 were assigned from the germline V gene (reference sequence) as SEHNR and FQNEAQ. The CDR3 numbers 13 residues from cysteine through phenylalanine. The only DNA kept is the CDR3, 39 bases in frame from the first base. From V the trimming removes 4 bases and from J it removes 9 bases, while the gene matches leave 8 bases of the junction unaccounted for. Positive magnetic bead selection on an AutoMACS was used to isolate CD4+ and CD8+ cells, with flow cytometry used to check purity. For two rheumatoid arthritis patients, synovial fluid samples were available alongside paired peripheral blood. DNA from CD4-enriched, CD8-enriched or PBMC samples was extracted using Nucleospin Tissue or Tissue XS kits and then quantified on a Qubit 2.0 fluorometer. The data were obtained in a study of somatic mutations in cytotoxic T cells in rheumatoid arthritis listed by TCRdb under 2017. Notes on the research overall: Some V beta antibody-stained T-cell populations were flow-sorted on a FACSAria II or Sony SH800 at nearly 100% purity, and sorted V beta1+ cells also underwent TCRB sequencing. TCRB deep sequencing covered roughly 60 patients with rheumatoid arthritis along with about 20 healthy controls. The study asked whether expanded CD8+ T-cell clones in newly diagnosed, untreated rheumatoid arthritis carry somatic mutations, and used TCRB deep sequencing to characterize clonality. Patients and controls did not essentially differ in median age, which was nearly identical between the groups. Study-wide conclusions, independent of this receptor: Viral specificity could not be ruled out by absence from virus-specific databases, and the antigen targets of the expanded CD8+ clones remained unknown. CD8+ clonality increased with age in patients (Spearman r of about 0.49) but not in healthy controls. The slight TRBV07 underrepresentation in patients was not adjusted for multiple comparisons. There was no significant difference in CD8+ T-cell clonality between rheumatoid arthritis patients and age-matched healthy controls. In about an eighth of the roughly 65 patients, more than 20% of CD8+ cells belonged to the largest CD8+ clone, while several identical CD8+ TCRB sequences were shared between blood and synovial fluid.

The chain joins TRBV7-9 to TRBJ2-5, with 7 middle bases fitting TRBD2. The material sequenced was CD8+ T cells sorted from synovial fluid. The receptor was isolated from a woman aged 18-35 years with rheumatoid arthritis. The CDR3 amino acid sequence is: CASSSPAGVAQYF. The nucleotide sequence reads as follows: TGTGCCAGCAGCTCACCCGCGGGAGTGGCCCAGTACTTC.